A selection of T cell receptor beta chains follows, all from one sample in a study of CD8 T cells in Susac syndrome. TCRdb itself ran the immunoSEQ multiplex PCR reads through MiXCR, one entry per CDR3 protein. The sample shows approximately 150,000 distinct CDR3 sequences, roughly 94% of them seen only once. Sequenced material: CD4+ T cells from PBMCs. The receptors were gathered from a human donor in good health. Each CDR3 is given with its conserved first and last residue. A D gene is named only where the DNA matches it firmly. Some rows mark clone size as missing; the rest say once, few, many or name a class of expanded clone.

j_gene: TRBJ2-3
v_gene: TRBV5-4
abundance: NA
d_gene: TRBD1
len: 14
CDR3nt: TGTGCCAGCAGCTTTGACAGGGGCACAGATACGCAGTATTTT
CDR3aa: CASSFDRGTDTQYF

j_gene: TRBJ1-4
v_gene: TRBV20-1
abundance: NA
d_gene: TRBD1
len: 15
CDR3nt: TGCAGTGCTACGGGACAGGGGGCCTCTAATGAAAAACTGTTTTTT
CDR3aa: CSATGQGASNEKLFF

j_gene: TRBJ2-5
v_gene: TRBV24-1
abundance: NA
d_gene: TRBD2
len: 16
CDR3nt: TGTGCCACCAGTGATTTGCAAGGGACTAGAAAAGAGACCCAGTACTTC
CDR3aa: CATSDLQGTRKETQYF

j_gene: TRBJ2-7
v_gene: TRBV20-1
abundance: NA
d_gene: TRBD2
len: 13
CDR3nt: TGCAGTGCTCAGGGACTAGCGGACTACGAGCAGTACTTC
CDR3aa: CSAQGLADYEQYF

j_gene: TRBJ1-1
v_gene: TRBV3-1
abundance: NA
d_gene: TRBD1
len: 14
CDR3nt: TGTGCCAGCAGCCAGGACAGGAGAAACACTGAAGCTTTCTTT
CDR3aa: CASSQDRRNTEAFF

j_gene: TRBJ1-5
v_gene: TRBV6-1
abundance: NA
d_gene: NA
len: 16
CDR3nt: TGTGCCAGCAGTGGGGCGGGACGGATTAGCAATCAGCCCCAGCATTTT
CDR3aa: CASSGAGRISNQPQHF

j_gene: TRBJ1-2
v_gene: TRBV6-6
abundance: NA
d_gene: TRBD1
len: 13
CDR3nt: TGTGCCAGCAGTAACCGGGACAGGGGCCATAAGACCTTC
CDR3aa: CASSNRDRGHKTF

j_gene: TRBJ1-2
v_gene: TRBV4-1
abundance: NA
d_gene: NA
len: 18
CDR3nt: TGCGCCAGCAGCCAAGAGGCAGGTCAGACACTTCGAAACAATGGCTACACCTTC
CDR3aa: CASSQEAGQTLRNNGYTF

j_gene: TRBJ2-5
v_gene: TRBV20-1
abundance: NA
d_gene: NA
len: 16
CDR3nt: TGCAGTGCTAGTCCTGTCGGGGGGCGTCGGGGAGAGACCCAGTACTTC
CDR3aa: CSASPVGGRRGETQYF

j_gene: TRBJ2-4
v_gene: TRBV6-5
abundance: NA
d_gene: NA
len: 15
CDR3nt: TGTGCCAGCAGTTACGGAGGGGTGGGCAAAAACATTCAGTACTTC
CDR3aa: CASSYGGVGKNIQYF

j_gene: TRBJ2-3
v_gene: TRBV29-1
abundance: NA
d_gene: NA
len: 14
CDR3nt: TGCAGCGTTGAAGATCTAGGGTTCACAGATACGCAGTATTTT
CDR3aa: CSVEDLGFTDTQYF

j_gene: TRBJ2-5
v_gene: TRBV10-3
abundance: NA
d_gene: NA
len: 12
CDR3nt: TGTGCCACCCAGATGGGGCGGGAGACCCAGTACTTC
CDR3aa: CATQMGRETQYF

j_gene: TRBJ1-3
v_gene: TRBV12-3/TRBV12-4
abundance: NA
d_gene: NA
len: 14
CDR3nt: TGTGCCAGCAGTCCTCTGGCGGGCGGAGGGGGACGAGATTTT
CDR3aa: CASSPLAGGGGRDF

j_gene: TRBJ2-3
v_gene: TRBV10-3
abundance: NA
d_gene: NA
len: 16
CDR3nt: TGTGCCATCAGTGACCCGAGAGCGGGCGGCACAGATACGCAGTATTTT
CDR3aa: CAISDPRAGGTDTQYF

j_gene: TRBJ2-5
v_gene: TRBV10-3
abundance: once
d_gene: TRBD2
len: 14
CDR3nt: TGTGCCATCAGTGTGGGAGGGAGGGAAGAGACCCAGTACTTC
CDR3aa: CAISVGGREETQYF

j_gene: TRBJ2-3
v_gene: TRBV19
abundance: NA
d_gene: TRBD2
len: 16
CDR3nt: TGTGCCAGTAGTAGACCTAGCGGGGCCGCGTCAGATACGCAGTATTTT
CDR3aa: CASSRPSGAASDTQYF

j_gene: TRBJ2-7
v_gene: TRBV4-2
abundance: NA
d_gene: NA
len: 18
CDR3nt: TGTGCCAGCAGCCAAGGCCTGGGGGGCTTAGGCGCCGTCTACGAGCAGTACTTC
CDR3aa: CASSQGLGGLGAVYEQYF

j_gene: TRBJ2-7
v_gene: TRBV4-2
abundance: few
d_gene: TRBD2
len: 18
CDR3nt: TGTGCCAGCAGCCAAGCCCCCGGTAGGGCTAGCGGGAGCTACGAGCAGTACTTC
CDR3aa: CASSQAPGRASGSYEQYF

j_gene: TRBJ1-1
v_gene: TRBV20-1
abundance: NA
d_gene: TRBD1
len: 13
CDR3nt: TGCAGTGCTATGGGGACAGGGAACACTGAAGCTTTCTTT
CDR3aa: CSAMGTGNTEAFF